The 25 T cell receptor beta chains presented below share a single source sample, sequenced in a study of shared clonotypes between healthy human individuals. Data came from immunoSEQ multiplex PCR; TCRdb stores just in-frame clones and leaves some out. The sample lists millions of clones; around nine tenths were seen once. The sequenced material came from naive CD4+ T cells sorted from blood. As for subset: CD45RA+ positively selected. Source of these receptors: a man aged 18 to 30 in good health.

For this clone: One end of the junction does not line up with germline, which may come from a read error. The chain recombines TRBV7-2 with TRBJ2-5; TRBD1 matches 9 bases. From germline, CDR1 is SGHTA and CDR2 FQGNSA. CDR3 length: 12 residues. CDR3 region: CASSSSGTGKNF. The DNA of the CDR3 is TGTGCCAGCAGCTCATCCGGGACAGGGAAAAACTTC.

This clone was seen only once. The V call is TRBV11-2, the J call TRBJ1-3, with 7 bases lining up with TRBD1. Per germline, CDR1 SGHAT and CDR2 FQNNGV. The junction had 5 bases not matched to a gene; V was cut back by 4 bases and J by 2 bases. The CDR3 is 15 amino acids. The CDR3 protein is CASSSTTGAGNTIYF. The CDR3, as DNA: TGTGCCAGCAGCTCGACAACAGGGGCTGGAAACACCATATATTTT. Using reference TRBV11-2 and TRBJ1-3 for the parts outside the CDR3, the full variable domain is EAGVAQSPRYKIIEKRQSVAFWCNPISGHATLYWYQQILGQGPKLLIQFQNNGVVDDSQLPKDRFSAERLKGVDSTLKIQPAKLEDSAVYLCASSSTTGAGNTIYFGEGSWLTVV.

The V and J genes are TRBV19 and TRBJ2-1, with D unresolved. The CDR3 runs 15 residues. Trimming pared 5 bases from V and 6 bases from J, leaving 17 bases between. The V gene's germline CDR1 is LNHDA and CDR2 SQIVND (reference sequence). This chain's CDR3 is CASSVDLGGTNEQFF. In DNA form, the CDR3 reads TGTGCCAGTAGTGTCGACCTAGGCGGTACCAATGAGCAGTTCTTC. Together with reference TRBV19 and TRBJ2-1, the CDR3 gives the full variable domain: DGGITQSPKYLFRKEGQNVTLSCEQNLNHDAMYWYRQDPGQGLRLIYYSQIVNDFQKGDIAEGYSVSREKKESFPLTVTSAQKNPTAFYLCASSVDLGGTNEQFFGPGTRLTVL.

The chain combines TRBV5-1 with TRBJ2-1; 7 bases map to TRBD1. Germline-derived CDR1 and CDR2 are SGHRS and YFSETQ. The CDR3 is 13 amino acids. V lost 2 bases and J lost 5; bases outside the gene matches: 1. CDR3 sequence: CASSFQGDNEQFF. DNA of the CDR3: TGCGCCAGCAGCTTTCAGGGGGACAATGAGCAGTTCTTC.

On this clone itself: This same CDR3 is encoded by further DNA sequences in the sample. The rearrangement joins TRBV5-1 to TRBJ2-1; 10 bases fit TRBD2. This CDR3 region has 14 residues. With V trimmed by 2 bases and J by 7 bases, 3 bases remained unmatched. The germline V gene encodes CDR1 SGHRS and CDR2 YFSETQ. As DNA, the CDR3 is TGCGCCAGCAGCTTATCTAGCGGGAGTAATGAGCAGTTCTTC. Encoded protein: CASSLSSGSNEQFF.

In its sample, this clone was seen a few times. Other nucleotide sequences from this sample produce the same CDR3. This chain uses TRBV9 with TRBJ1-5; D unclear. The germline V and J ends were trimmed by 2 bases and 1 base, with 7 bases remaining between them. This CDR3 region has 14 residues. Germline lookup yields CDR1 SGDLS and CDR2 YYNGEE. The CDR3 bases are TGTGCCAGCAGCGTTGAACAGAGCAATCAGCCCCAGCATTTT. Amino acids: CASSVEQSNQPQHF.

The chain couples TRBV6-1 to TRBJ2-1, with 7 positions matching TRBD2. The germline V gene encodes CDR1 MNHNS and CDR2 SASEGT. CDR3 size: 14 residues. V gave up 6 bases and J gave up 3 bases; unmatched junction bases: 5. The CDR3 DNA reads as TGTGCCAGCAGCCTTGCGGGGGACTACAATGAGCAGTTCTTC. Protein sequence: CASSLAGDYNEQFF.

The V and J genes are TRBV10-1 and TRBJ2-2; TRBD1 or TRBD2 may be the D gene (6 bases each). Between the trimmed V and J ends, which lost 0 bases and 4 bases, there was a span of 9 bases. Germline values: CDR1 WNHNN, CDR2 SYGVQD (reference sequence). The length of the CDR3 is 15 residues. CDR3 sequence: CASSESKGGTGELFF. Written as DNA, the CDR3 is TGCGCCAGCAGTGAGTCGAAGGGGGGCACCGGGGAGCTGTTTTTT.

This clone was recorded only once. The V call is TRBV19, the J call TRBJ1-6; D not resolved. The V gene lost 3 bases and the J gene lost 4 bases, with 7 bases spanning the gap. From germline, CDR1 is LNHDA and CDR2 SQIVND (reference sequence). The length of the CDR3 is 14 residues. CDR3 sequence: CASSMLEYNSPLHF. CDR3 nucleotide sequence: TGTGCCAGTAGTATGTTGGAGTATAATTCACCCCTCCACTTT.

The rearrangement uses TRBV9 and TRBJ2-1; D call uncertain. The CDR3 is 13 residues long. The V and J ends lost 2 bases and 10 bases respectively, with 13 bases between them. Germline CDR1 reads SGDLS; CDR2 reads YYNGEE. CDR3 DNA sequence: TGTGCCAGCAGCGTTAAGTGGAGCACGGAGCAGTTCTTC. Encoded protein: CASSVKWSTEQFF.

CDR3 coding DNA: TGTGCCAGCAGTCAGGGTTACAGTCTAGGGCTTAACAATGAGCAGTTCTTC. Encoded protein: CASSQGYSLGLNNEQFF. The chain carries TRBV5-5 and TRBJ2-1, with D perhaps matching TRBD1 (5 bases). The CDR3 covers 17 residues. Germline CDR1 and CDR2: SGHKS and YYEKEE (reference sequence). Trimming cost V 5 bases and J 5 bases, with 23 bases left between them.

The chain joins TRBV7-9 to TRBJ2-3; 9 positions agree with TRBD2. This CDR3 region has 16 residues. After removal of 4 bases from V and 4 bases from J, the junction contained 9 bases not matched to a gene. Per the germline V gene, CDR1 is SEHNR and CDR2 is FQNEAQ (reference sequence). The CDR3 loop is CASSSKIGTSSDTQYF. The CDR3 coding sequence is TGTGCCAGCAGCTCTAAGATCGGGACTAGCTCAGATACGCAGTATTTT.

This clone was observed once. This may be a read error, as it is one base from a much larger clone. Other nucleotide sequences from this sample produce the same CDR3. The chain combines TRBV18 with TRBJ1-1, with D possibly being TRBD1 (6 bases). CDR1 is KGHSH and CDR2 is LQKENI in the germline V gene. V was clipped by 4 bases and J by 1 base, with 7 bases between them. The CDR3 sequence is 13 residues long. CDR3 coding DNA: TGTGCCAGCTCACTACAGGGGAACACTGAAGCTTTCTTT. Translating it yields CASSLQGNTEAFF.

As to this clone: One end of the junction varies from germline; a read error may be responsible. The genes are TRBV7-7 and TRBJ2-1, with D unclear. The CDR3 covers 13 residues. Germline assignment: CDR1 SSHAT and CDR2 FNYEAQ (reference sequence). CDR3 in amino acids: CASSYTGNNEQFF. CDR3 nucleotide sequence: TGTGCTAGCAGCTACACGGGCAACAATGAGCAGTTCTTC.

The J gene is TRBJ2-4, the V gene TRBV30, with D possibly matching TRBD1 (5 bases). The ends were cut back, 2 bases at V and 9 bases at J, with 11 bases in the middle. Per the germline V gene, CDR1 is GTSNPN and CDR2 is SVGIG (reference sequence). This CDR3 contains 12 residues. This chain's CDR3 is CAWSSQGVIQYF. CDR3 in DNA: TGTGCCTGGAGTTCTCAGGGCGTCATTCAGTACTTC.

Regarding this clone: The sample has other DNA sequences that encode this CDR3 too. The J gene is TRBJ2-5, the V gene TRBV6-1; weak D call: TRBD1 (6 bases). The CDR3 is 14 amino acids. Trimming stripped 6 bases from V and 2 bases from J, with 13 bases between. CDR1 and CDR2 (germline): MNHNS, SASEGT. CDR3 DNA: TGTGCCAGCAGAGCCGGGACATCGCAAGAGACCCAGTACTTC. This gives the protein CASRAGTSQETQYF.

V gene TRBV5-6 combines with J gene TRBJ2-1; D is ambiguous. CDR1 and CDR2 (germline): SGHDT, YYEEEE. The length of the CDR3 is 13 residues. V was pared by 6 bases and J by 1 base, with 8 bases between. CDR3 in amino acids: CASTPGSYNEQFF. DNA of the CDR3: TGTGCCAGCACCCCAGGTTCCTACAATGAGCAGTTCTTC.

The chain has TRBV30 and TRBJ2-7, with a tentative D call TRBD1 (5 bases). The CDR3 consists of 13 residues. CDR1 and CDR2 from the germline V gene are GTSNPN and SVGIG (reference sequence). Between the trimmed V and J ends, which lost 5 bases and 6 bases, there was a span of 17 bases. The CDR3 DNA sequence: TGTGCCTGGGGGCCCGGCAGGGTAATCGAGCAGTACTTC. Residues: CAWGPGRVIEQYF.

The chain combines TRBV28 with TRBJ2-2; D unclear. The CDR3 length is 13 residues. V was cut by 7 bases and J by 0 bases, with 6 bases left in between. The germline V gene has CDR1 MDHEN and CDR2 SYDVKM. The DNA of the CDR3 is TGTGCCAGCATTAAGGCGAACACCGGGGAGCTGTTTTTT. As protein: CASIKANTGELFF.

CDR3 DNA: TGCAGCGCCCAAAGGTTGCTGACCACCGAGCAGTACTTC. Protein: CSAQRLLTTEQYF. The V gene is TRBV29-1, the J gene TRBJ2-5; D not resolved. The last part of the DNA fits TRBJ2-7 better; the J call may be wrong. The germline V gene has CDR1 SQVTM and CDR2 ANQGSEA. The CDR3 is 13 amino acids.

The chain has TRBV2 and TRBJ1-3; D unclear. From germline, CDR1 is SNHLY and CDR2 FYNNEI. The CDR3 is 12 amino acids. V was pared by 6 bases and J by 6 bases, with 9 bases between. The CDR3 here is CASRKDTNTIYF. The DNA for the CDR3 is TGTGCCAGCAGAAAGGATACAAACACCATATATTTT. The full variable domain, rest sourced from reference TRBV2 and TRBJ1-3, is EPEVTQTPSHQVTQMGQEVILRCVPISNHLYFYWYRQILGQKVEFLVSFYNNEISEKSEIFDDQFSVERPDGSNFTLKIRSTKLEDSAMYFCASRKDTNTIYFGEGSWLTVV.

The chain recombines TRBV27 with TRBJ2-1; TRBD1 matches at 7 bases. The CDR3 has 14 residues. Trimming cost V 3 bases and J 5 bases; bases outside gene matches: 4. Germline-derived CDR1 and CDR2 are MNHEY and SMNVEV (reference sequence). The CDR3, as DNA: TGTGCCAGCAGTTTTGGGACAGATAACAATGAGCAGTTCTTC. Translating gives CASSFGTDNNEQFF.

CDR3 nucleotide sequence: TGTGCCAGCAGTTTCTACACCCTCCGAAACACTGAAGCTTTCTTT. It is translated as CASSFYTLRNTEAFF. The chain links TRBV27 to TRBJ1-1, with unresolved D. In germline, CDR1 is MNHEY, CDR2 SMNVEV (reference sequence). CDR3 length equals 15 residues. V lost 3 bases and J 2 bases, leaving 13 bases between the germline ends.

V and J are TRBV5-5 and TRBJ1-6, with 7 nucleotides matching TRBD1. CDR1 and CDR2 from the germline V gene are SGHKS and YYEKEE (reference sequence). CDR3 length equals 17 residues. Trimming removed 1 base from V and 9 bases from J; junction bases left unmatched: 13. The CDR3 DNA sequence: TGTGCCAGCAGCTTGTTAAGCGGGCAGGGGGGATTTTCACCCCTCCACTTT. Its protein is CASSLLSGQGGFSPLHF.

As for this clone: The identical CDR3 is also encoded by other nucleotide sequences in the sample. The chain links TRBV5-1 to TRBJ1-1; D call uncertain. Germline V gene lookup returns CDR1 SGHRS and CDR2 YFSETQ. Trimming removed 2 bases from V and 1 base from J, with 6 bases in between. The CDR3 length is 13 residues. CDR3 in amino acids: CASSFSGNTEAFF. CDR3 nucleotides: TGCGCCAGCAGCTTCTCGGGGAACACTGAAGCTTTCTTT. Based on the CDR3 plus reference TRBV5-1 and TRBJ1-1, the full variable domain is KAGVTQTPRYLIKTRGQQVTLSCSPISGHRSVSWYQQTPGQGLQFLFEYFSETQRNKGNFPGRFSGRQFSNSRSEMNVSTLELGDSALYLCASSFSGNTEAFFGQGTRLTVV.